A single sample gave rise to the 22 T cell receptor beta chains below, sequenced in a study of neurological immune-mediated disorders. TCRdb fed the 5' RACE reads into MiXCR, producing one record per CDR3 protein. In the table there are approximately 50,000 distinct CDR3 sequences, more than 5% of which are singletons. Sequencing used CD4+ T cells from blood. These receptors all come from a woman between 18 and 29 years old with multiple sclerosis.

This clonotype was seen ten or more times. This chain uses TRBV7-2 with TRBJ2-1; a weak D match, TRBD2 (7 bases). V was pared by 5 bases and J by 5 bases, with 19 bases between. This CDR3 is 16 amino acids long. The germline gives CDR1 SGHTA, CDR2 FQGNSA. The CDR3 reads CASSRLGGSGNNEQFF. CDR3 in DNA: TGTGCCAGCAGCCGACTAGGGGGGAGCGGGAACAATGAGCAGTTCTTC.

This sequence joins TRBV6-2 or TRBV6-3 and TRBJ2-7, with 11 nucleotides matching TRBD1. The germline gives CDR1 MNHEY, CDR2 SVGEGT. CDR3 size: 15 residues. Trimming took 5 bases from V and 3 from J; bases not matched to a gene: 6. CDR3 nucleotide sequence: TGTGCCAGCAGTCCGGACAGGGGGCAACGCTACGAGCAGTACGTC. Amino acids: CASSPDRGQRYEQYV.

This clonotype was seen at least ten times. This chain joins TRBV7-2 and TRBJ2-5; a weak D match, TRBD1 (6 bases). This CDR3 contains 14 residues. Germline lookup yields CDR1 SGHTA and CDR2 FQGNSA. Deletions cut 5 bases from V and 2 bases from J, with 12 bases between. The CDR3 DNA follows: TGTGCCAGCAGCAAGACCGGACAGCAAGAGACCCAGTACTTC. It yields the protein CASSKTGQQETQYF.

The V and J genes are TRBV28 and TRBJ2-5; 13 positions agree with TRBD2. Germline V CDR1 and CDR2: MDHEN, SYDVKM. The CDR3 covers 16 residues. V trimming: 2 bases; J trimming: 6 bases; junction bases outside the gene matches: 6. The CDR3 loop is CASSLTSGRAGKTQYF. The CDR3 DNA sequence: TGTGCCAGCAGTTTAACTAGCGGGAGGGCTGGGAAGACCCAGTACTTC.

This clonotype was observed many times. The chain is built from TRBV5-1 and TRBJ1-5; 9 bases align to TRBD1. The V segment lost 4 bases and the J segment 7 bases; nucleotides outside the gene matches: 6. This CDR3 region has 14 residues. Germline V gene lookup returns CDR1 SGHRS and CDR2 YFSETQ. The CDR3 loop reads CASSPDRGSQPQHF. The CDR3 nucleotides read TGCGCCAGCAGCCCGGACAGGGGATCGCAGCCCCAGCATTTT.

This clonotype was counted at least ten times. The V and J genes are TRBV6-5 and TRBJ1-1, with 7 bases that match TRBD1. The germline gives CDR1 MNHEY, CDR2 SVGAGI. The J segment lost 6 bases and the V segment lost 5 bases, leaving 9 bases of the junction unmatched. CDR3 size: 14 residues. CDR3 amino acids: CASSTDRVWAEAFF. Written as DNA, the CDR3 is TGTGCCAGCAGTACAGACAGGGTATGGGCTGAAGCTTTCTTT.

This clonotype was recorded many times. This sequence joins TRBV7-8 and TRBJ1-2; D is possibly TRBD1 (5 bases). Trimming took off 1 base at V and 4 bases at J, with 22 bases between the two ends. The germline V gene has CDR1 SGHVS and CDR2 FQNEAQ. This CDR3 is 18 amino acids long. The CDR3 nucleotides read TGTGCCAGCAGCTTAGGAATCCCCGGGACCGTCAGTCTCTATGGCTACACCTTC. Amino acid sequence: CASSLGIPGTVSLYGYTF.

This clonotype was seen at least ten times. CDR3 in amino acids: CASSLPTRLNTGELFF. The CDR3 DNA follows: TGTGCCAGCAGTTTACCAACAAGATTGAACACCGGGGAGCTGTTTTTT. This rearrangement joins TRBV28 to TRBJ2-2; D is unclear. Germline V lookup: CDR1 MDHEN, CDR2 SYDVKM. This CDR3 comprises 16 residues. V shed 2 bases and J shed 1 base, with 11 bases lying between them.

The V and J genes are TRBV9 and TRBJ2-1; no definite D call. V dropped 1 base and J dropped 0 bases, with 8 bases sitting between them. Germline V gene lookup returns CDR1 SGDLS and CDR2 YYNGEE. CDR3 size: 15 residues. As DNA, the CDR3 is TGTGCCAGCAGCGTAAAAACCAGCTCCTACAATGAGCAGTTCTTC. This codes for CASSVKTSSYNEQFF.

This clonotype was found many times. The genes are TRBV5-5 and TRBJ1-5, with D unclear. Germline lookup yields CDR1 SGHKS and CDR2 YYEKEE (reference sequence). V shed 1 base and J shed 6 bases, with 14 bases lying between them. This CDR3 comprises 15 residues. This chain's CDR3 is CASSLWPQDGQPQHF. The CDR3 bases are TGTGCCAGCAGCTTGTGGCCTCAGGACGGTCAGCCCCAGCATTTT. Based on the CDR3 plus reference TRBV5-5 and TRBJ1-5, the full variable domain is DAGVTQSPTHLIKTRGQQVTLRCSPISGHKSVSWYQQVLGQGPQFIFQYYEKEERGRGNFPDRFSARQFPNYSSELNVNALLLGDSALYLCASSLWPQDGQPQHFGDGTRLSIL.

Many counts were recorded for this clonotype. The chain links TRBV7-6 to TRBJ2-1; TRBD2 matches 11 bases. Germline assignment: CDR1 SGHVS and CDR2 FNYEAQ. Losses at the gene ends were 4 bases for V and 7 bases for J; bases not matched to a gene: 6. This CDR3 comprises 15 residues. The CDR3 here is CASSSGSGRGNEQFF. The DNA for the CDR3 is TGTGCCAGCAGCTCAGGTAGCGGGAGGGGGAATGAGCAGTTCTTC.

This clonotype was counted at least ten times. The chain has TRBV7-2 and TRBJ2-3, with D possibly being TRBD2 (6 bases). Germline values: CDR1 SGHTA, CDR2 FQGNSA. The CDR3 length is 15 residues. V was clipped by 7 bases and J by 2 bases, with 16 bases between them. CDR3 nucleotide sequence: TGTGCCAGCACCCTTAATGGACTACCCACAGATACGCAGTATTTT. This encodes CASTLNGLPTDTQYF.

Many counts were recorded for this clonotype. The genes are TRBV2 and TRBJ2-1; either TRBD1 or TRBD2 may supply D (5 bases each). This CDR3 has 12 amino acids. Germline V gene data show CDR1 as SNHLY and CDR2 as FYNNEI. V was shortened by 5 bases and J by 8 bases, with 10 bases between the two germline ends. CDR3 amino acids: CASSTRGDEQFF. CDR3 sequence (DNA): TGTGCCAGCAGTACCCGGGGCGATGAGCAGTTCTTC.

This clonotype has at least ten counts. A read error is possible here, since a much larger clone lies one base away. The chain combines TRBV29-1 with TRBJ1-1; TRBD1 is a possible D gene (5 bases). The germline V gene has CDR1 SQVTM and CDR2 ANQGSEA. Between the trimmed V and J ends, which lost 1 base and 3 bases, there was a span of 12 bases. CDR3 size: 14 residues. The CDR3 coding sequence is TGCAGCGTTGAAGGCAGGGAGCAGGACACTGAAGCTTTCTTT. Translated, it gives CSVEGREQDTEAFF.

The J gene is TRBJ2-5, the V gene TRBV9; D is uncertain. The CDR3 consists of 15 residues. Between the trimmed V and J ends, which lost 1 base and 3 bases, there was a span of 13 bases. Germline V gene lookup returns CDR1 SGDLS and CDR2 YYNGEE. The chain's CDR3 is CASSVRARDKETQYF. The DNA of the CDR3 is TGTGCCAGCAGCGTAAGGGCACGAGACAAAGAGACCCAGTACTTC.

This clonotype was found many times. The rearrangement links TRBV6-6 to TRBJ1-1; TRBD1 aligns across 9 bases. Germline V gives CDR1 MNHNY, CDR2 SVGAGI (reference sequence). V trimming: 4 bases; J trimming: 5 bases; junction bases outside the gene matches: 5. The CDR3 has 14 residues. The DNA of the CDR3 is TGTGCCAGCAGTTTCACAGGGGGCGAGACTGAAGCTTTCTTT. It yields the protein CASSFTGGETEAFF.

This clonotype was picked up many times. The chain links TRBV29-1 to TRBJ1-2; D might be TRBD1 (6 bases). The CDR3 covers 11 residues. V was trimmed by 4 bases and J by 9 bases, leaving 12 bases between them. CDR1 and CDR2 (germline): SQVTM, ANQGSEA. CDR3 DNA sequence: TGCAGCGTTGCGGAGGGGGGGAGCTACACCTTC. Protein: CSVAEGGSYTF.

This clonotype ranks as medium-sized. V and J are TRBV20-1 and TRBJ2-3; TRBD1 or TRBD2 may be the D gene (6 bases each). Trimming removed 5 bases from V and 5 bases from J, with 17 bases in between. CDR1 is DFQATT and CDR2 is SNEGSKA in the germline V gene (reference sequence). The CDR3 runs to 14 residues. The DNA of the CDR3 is TGCAGTGCTGGGAGAGGGGGGCTTCGAGATACGCAGTATTTT. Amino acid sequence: CSAGRGGLRDTQYF.

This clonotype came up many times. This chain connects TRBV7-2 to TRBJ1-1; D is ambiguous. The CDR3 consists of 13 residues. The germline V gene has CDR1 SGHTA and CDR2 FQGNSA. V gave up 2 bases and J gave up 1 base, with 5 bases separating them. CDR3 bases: TGTGCCAGCAGCTTAATGGAGAACACTGAAGCTTTCTTT. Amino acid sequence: CASSLMENTEAFF.

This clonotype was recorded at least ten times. The CDR3 sequence: CSARDHLSGGASAQYF. CDR3 coding DNA: TGCAGTGCTAGAGATCACCTTAGCGGGGGGGCCTCGGCCCAGTACTTC. The V gene is TRBV20-1, the J gene TRBJ2-5; 11 bases map to TRBD2. The CDR3 is 16 amino acids. Germline CDR1 reads DFQATT; CDR2 reads SNEGSKA (reference sequence). V was clipped by 0 bases and J by 9 bases; unmatched bases: 12.

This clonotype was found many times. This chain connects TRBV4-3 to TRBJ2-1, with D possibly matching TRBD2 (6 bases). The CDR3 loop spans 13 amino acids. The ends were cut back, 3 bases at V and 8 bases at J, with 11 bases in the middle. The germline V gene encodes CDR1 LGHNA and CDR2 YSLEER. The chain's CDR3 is CASSQKGGDEQFF. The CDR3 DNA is TGCGCCAGCAGCCAGAAAGGAGGGGATGAGCAGTTCTTC.

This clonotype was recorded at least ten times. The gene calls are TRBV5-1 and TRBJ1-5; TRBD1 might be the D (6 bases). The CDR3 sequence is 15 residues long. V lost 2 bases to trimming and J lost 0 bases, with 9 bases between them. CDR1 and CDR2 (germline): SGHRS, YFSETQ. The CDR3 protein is CASSLQGFSNQPQHF. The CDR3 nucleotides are TGCGCCAGCAGCTTACAGGGCTTTAGCAATCAGCCCCAGCATTTT. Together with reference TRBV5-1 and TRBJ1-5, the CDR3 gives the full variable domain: KAGVTQTPRYLIKTRGQQVTLSCSPISGHRSVSWYQQTPGQGLQFLFEYFSETQRNKGNFPGRFSGRQFSNSRSEMNVSTLELGDSALYLCASSLQGFSNQPQHFGDGTRLSIL.